The T cell receptor (beta chain) described here comes from a study of blood T cell repertoires in COVID-19. The wider study: Italy, Spain and the United States were the sources of the convalescent and acute COVID-19 samples. In each case, the material was cDNA or gDNA derived from T cells, B-cell-depleted T cells, or PBMCs.

Methods used by the authors: Amplification of reference gene primers provided the estimated nucleated cell counts. Generated by immunoSEQ multiplex PCR, the TCRdb table keeps only in-frame clones and is missing some. V and J calls plus clone size are reproduced from that table; the DNA served to infer D and trimming. The data contain around 140,000 clones, around 87% of them singletons. The CDR3 has 16 residues. V lost 2 bases to trimming and J lost 2 bases; unmatched junction nucleotides: 6. Germline CDR1 SGHDN, CDR2 FVKESK. Specimen: peripheral blood. V is TRBV14 and J is TRBJ1-2; TRBD1 matches 9 bases. The clonotype comes from a man between 50 and 59 years old with active COVID-19. The chain's CDR3 is CASSQRLGQGNYGYTF. The CDR3 nucleotides are TGTGCCAGCAGCCAACGGTTGGGACAGGGAAACTATGGCTACACCTTC.